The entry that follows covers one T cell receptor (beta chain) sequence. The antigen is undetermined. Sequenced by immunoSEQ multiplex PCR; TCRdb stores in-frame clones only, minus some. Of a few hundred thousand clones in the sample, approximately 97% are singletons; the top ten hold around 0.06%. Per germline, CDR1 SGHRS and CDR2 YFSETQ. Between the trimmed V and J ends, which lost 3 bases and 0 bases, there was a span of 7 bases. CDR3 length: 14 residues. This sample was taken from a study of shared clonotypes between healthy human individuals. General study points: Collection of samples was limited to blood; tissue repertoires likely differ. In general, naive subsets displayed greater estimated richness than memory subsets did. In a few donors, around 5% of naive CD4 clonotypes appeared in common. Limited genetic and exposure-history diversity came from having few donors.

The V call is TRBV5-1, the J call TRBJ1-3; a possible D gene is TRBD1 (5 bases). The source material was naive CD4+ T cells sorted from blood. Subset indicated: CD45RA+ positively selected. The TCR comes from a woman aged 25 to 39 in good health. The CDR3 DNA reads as TGCGCCAGCAGCTGGGGGGACTCTGGAAACACCATATATTTT. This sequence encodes CASSWGDSGNTIYF. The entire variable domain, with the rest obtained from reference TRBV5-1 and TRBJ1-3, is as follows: KAGVTQTPRYLIKTRGQQVTLSCSPISGHRSVSWYQQTPGQGLQFLFEYFSETQRNKGNFPGRFSGRQFSNSRSEMNVSTLELGDSALYLCASSWGDSGNTIYFGEGSWLTVV.